This entry features one TCR beta chain sequence. Its antigen is unidentified. The investigators amplified TCR beta CDR3 regions from RNA transcripts. The TCR CDR3 was amplified in a first-round RT-PCR using the HTBI primer set. TCRdb itself ran the multiplex PCR reads through MiXCR, one entry per CDR3 protein. The sample has about 410,000 distinct CDR3 sequences; about 15% are singletons. The data were obtained in a study of T cells in Graves' hyperthyroidism and ophthalmopathy. On the study more broadly: Peripheral blood was secured at the point of initial diagnosis, before any treatment. Study-wide results and caveats: Stable hyperthyroidism was separated from ophthalmopathy by a model based on 13 V-J features. The majority of expanded thyroid clonotypes above 0.001 also appeared in blood.

With V trimmed by 3 bases and J by 9 bases, 7 bases remained unmatched. CDR1 and CDR2 (germline): WSHSY, SAAADI. The CDR3 is made up of 15 amino acids. Among ophthalmopathy patients, the Clinical Activity Score reached at least 3, the NOSPECS grade reached at least 4, and duration remained under 3 months. Sequencing was carried out using blood. The V gene is TRBV10-2, the J gene TRBJ2-5; 13 positions match TRBD2. This TCR was sampled from a man aged 18 to 29 with Graves' ophthalmopathy. The CDR3 DNA follows: TGCGCCAGCAGTGAAGCGGGACTAGCGGGATCGGCCCAGTACTTC. This gives the protein CASSEAGLAGSAQYF.